This TCR beta chain is from a study of response to subunit inactivated influenza vaccine. The study's findings and limits: It was the authors' suggestion that each seasonal influenza vaccination recruits few new T cells.

A single record per CDR3 protein comes from TCRdb applying MiXCR to the RT-PCR reads. The sample lists roughly 670,000 distinct CDR3 sequences; about 15% were seen once. Comment on this clonotype: The antigen is unknown.

CDR3 length equals 16 residues. Germline values: CDR1 SQVTM, CDR2 ANQGSEA. V shed 3 bases and J 5 bases; nucleotides not matched to a gene: 14. This receptor was identified in a man aged 45 to 65 who received an inactivated influenza vaccine. The sequencing here drew on PBMCs from blood, taken less than 15 days before vaccination. The rearrangement uses TRBV29-1 and TRBJ1-1; 8 nucleotides agree with TRBD1. The CDR3 DNA reads as TGCAGCGTTGACAGAAAATCGACAGGGGTCAGTACTGAAGCTTTCTTT. It codes for CSVDRKSTGVSTEAFF.